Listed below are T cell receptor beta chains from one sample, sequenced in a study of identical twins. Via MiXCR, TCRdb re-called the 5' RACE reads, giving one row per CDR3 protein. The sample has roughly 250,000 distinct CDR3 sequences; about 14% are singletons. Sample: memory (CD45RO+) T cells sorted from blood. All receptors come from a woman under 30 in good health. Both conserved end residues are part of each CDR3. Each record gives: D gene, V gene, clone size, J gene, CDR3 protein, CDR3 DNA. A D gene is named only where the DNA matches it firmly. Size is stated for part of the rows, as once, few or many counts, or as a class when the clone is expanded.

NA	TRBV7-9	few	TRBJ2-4	CASSLGGIQLTGIQYF	TGTGCCAGCAGCTTAGGTGGAATACAGCTAACTGGCATTCAGTACTTC
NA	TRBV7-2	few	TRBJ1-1	CASQTVLNTEAFF	TGTGCCAGCCAAACCGTTCTGAACACTGAAGCTTTCTTT
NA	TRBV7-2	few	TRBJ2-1	CASSRDTSYNEQFF	TGTGCCAGCTCGAGGGACACATCCTACAATGAGCAGTTCTTC
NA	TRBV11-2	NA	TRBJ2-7	CASSLEGGWVGEQYF	TGTGCCAGCAGTTTAGAGGGGGGCTGGGTTGGCGAGCAGTACTTC
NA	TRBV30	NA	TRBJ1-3	CAWGLNGNTIYF	TGTGCCTGGGGACTCAATGGAAACACCATATATTTT
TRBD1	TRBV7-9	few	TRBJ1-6	CASRLAGQGRSPLHF	TGTGCCAGCAGATTAGCCGGACAGGGTCGCTCACCCCTCCACTTT
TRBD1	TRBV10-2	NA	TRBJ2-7	CATTPGQGYEQYF	TGCGCCACCACCCCGGGACAGGGGTACGAGCAGTACTTC
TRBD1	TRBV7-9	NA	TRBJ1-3	CASSNLRGNTIYF	TGTGCCAGCAGCAACCTCAGGGGGAACACCATATATTTT
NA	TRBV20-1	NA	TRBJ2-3	CSARGRSDTQYF	TGCAGTGCTAGGGGGAGATCAGATACGCAGTATTTT
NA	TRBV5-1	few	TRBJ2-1	CASSKTFEHYNEQFF	TGCGCCAGCTCTAAGACTTTTGAACACTACAATGAGCAGTTCTTC
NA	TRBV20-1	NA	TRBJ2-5	CSARAGTNQETQYF	TGCAGTGCTAGGGCCGGGACCAACCAAGAGACCCAGTACTTC
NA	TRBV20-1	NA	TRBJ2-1	CSARLYNEQFF	TGCAGTGCTAGGCTCTACAATGAGCAGTTCTTC
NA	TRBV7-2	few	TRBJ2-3	CASSLESITQYF	TGTGCCAGCAGCTTAGAATCTATCACGCAGTATTTT
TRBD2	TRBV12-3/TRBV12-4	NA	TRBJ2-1	CASSLEGGGAHEQFF	TGTGCCAGCAGCCTGGAAGGCGGGGGGGCACATGAGCAGTTCTTC
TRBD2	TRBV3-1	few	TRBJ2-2	CASSRVSGITGELFF	TGTGCCAGCAGCCGGGTTAGCGGGATTACCGGGGAGCTGTTTTTT
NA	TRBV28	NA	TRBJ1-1	CASSPARGTEAFF	TGTGCCAGCAGCCCCGCCCGAGGCACTGAAGCTTTCTTT
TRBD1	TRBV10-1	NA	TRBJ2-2	CASNPTGGENTGELFF	TGCGCCAGCAATCCGACAGGGGGCGAGAACACCGGGGAGCTGTTTTTT
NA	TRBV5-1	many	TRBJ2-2	CASSFDSGTGELFF	TGCGCCAGCAGCTTTGATAGCGGCACCGGGGAGCTGTTTTTT
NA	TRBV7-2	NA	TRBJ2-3	CASSAGPPQDTQYF	TGTGCCAGCAGCGCCGGCCCCCCACAAGATACGCAGTATTTT
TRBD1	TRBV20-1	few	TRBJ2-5	CCAAGRDRSLIQETQYF	TGCTGCGCAGCGGGTCGGGACAGGAGCCTCATCCAAGAGACCCAGTACTTC
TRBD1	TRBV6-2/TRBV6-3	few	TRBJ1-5	CASSSDRVVPQHF	TGTGCCAGCAGTTCGGACAGGGTGGTCCCCCAGCATTTT
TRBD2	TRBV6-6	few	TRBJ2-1	CASSYGLAVEQFF	TGTGCCAGCAGTTACGGGCTAGCGGTTGAGCAGTTCTTC
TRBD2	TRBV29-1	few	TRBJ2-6	CSVRLAGVSGGANVLTF	TGCAGCGTTAGACTAGCGGGAGTGTCGGGTGGGGCCAACGTCCTGACTTTC
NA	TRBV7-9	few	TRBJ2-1	CASSWGGPYNEQFF	TGTGCCAGCAGCTGGGGGGGCCCTTACAATGAGCAGTTCTTC
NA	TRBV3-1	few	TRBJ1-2	CASSQNYGPFGGYTF	TGTGCCAGCAGCCAGAATTACGGCCCCTTTGGGGGCTACACCTTC
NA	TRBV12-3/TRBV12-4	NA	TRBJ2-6	CASSWGRRTGANVLTF	TGTGCCAGCAGTTGGGGCAGGAGGACTGGGGCCAACGTCCTGACTTTC
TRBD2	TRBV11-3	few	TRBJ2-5	CASSLPSPSGGGKTQYF	TGTGCCAGCAGCTTACCCTCCCCAAGCGGGGGGGGCAAGACCCAGTACTTC
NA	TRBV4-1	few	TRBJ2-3	CASSQDPPSDTQYF	TGCGCCAGCAGCCAAGATCCCCCTTCAGATACGCAGTATTTT
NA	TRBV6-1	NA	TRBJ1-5	CASKGGTNQPQHF	TGTGCCAGCAAGGGGGGGACCAATCAGCCCCAGCATTTT
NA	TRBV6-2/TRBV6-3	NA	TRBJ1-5	CASSYQFSNQPQHF	TGTGCCAGCAGTTACCAGTTTAGCAATCAGCCCCAGCATTTT
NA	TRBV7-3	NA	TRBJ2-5	CASSLQRGETQYF	TGTGCCAGCAGCTTACAGAGGGGCGAGACCCAGTACTTC
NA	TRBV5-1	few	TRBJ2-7	CASSLSQPYEQYF	TGCGCCAGCAGCTTGTCACAGCCCTACGAGCAGTACTTC
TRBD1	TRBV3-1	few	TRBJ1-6	CASSQGDRSNSPLHF	TGTGCCAGCAGCCAAGGGGACAGGTCTAATTCACCCCTCCACTTT
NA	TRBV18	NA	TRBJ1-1	CASSPQASEAFF	TGTGCCAGCTCACCCCAGGCCAGTGAAGCTTTCTTT
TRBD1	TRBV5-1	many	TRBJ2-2	CASSTRDRENTGELFF	TGCGCCAGCAGCACCCGGGACAGGGAAAACACCGGGGAGCTGTTTTTT
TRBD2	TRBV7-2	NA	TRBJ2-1	CASSLVASGRRNEQFF	TGTGCCAGCAGCTTAGTAGCAAGCGGGAGAAGGAATGAGCAGTTCTTC
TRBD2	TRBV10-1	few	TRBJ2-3	CASSTGTSGDRQYF	TGCGCCAGCAGCACGGGGACTAGCGGAGATAGGCAGTATTTT
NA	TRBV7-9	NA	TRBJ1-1	CASSLTATNTEAFF	TGTGCCAGCAGCCTAACAGCGACGAACACTGAAGCTTTCTTT
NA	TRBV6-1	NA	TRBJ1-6	CASSKGLQYNSPLHF	TGTGCCAGCAGCAAGGGGTTACAATATAATTCACCCCTCCACTTT
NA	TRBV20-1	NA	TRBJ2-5	CSALLGQETQYF	TGCAGTGCCCTTTTGGGCCAAGAGACCCAGTACTTC
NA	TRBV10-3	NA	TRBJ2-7	CAISDGDISYEQYF	TGTGCCATCAGTGATGGGGACATCTCCTACGAGCAGTACTTC
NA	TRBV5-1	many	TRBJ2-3	CASSLKTYSTDTQYF	TGCGCCAGCAGCTTGAAGACGTATAGCACAGATACGCAGTATTTT
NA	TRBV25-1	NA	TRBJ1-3	CASSESKTFGNTIYF	TGTGCCAGCAGTGAATCGAAGACATTCGGAAACACCATATATTTT
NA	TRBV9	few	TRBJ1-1	CASSVVLPNTEAFF	TGTGCCAGCAGCGTAGTGTTACCGAACACTGAAGCTTTCTTT
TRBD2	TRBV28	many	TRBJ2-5	CASSLVGLAEIETQYF	TGTGCCAGCAGTTTGGTTGGACTAGCGGAAATAGAGACCCAGTACTTC
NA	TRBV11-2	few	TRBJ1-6	CASSFSGEWNSPLHF	TGTGCCAGCAGCTTTAGCGGGGAATGGAATTCACCCCTCCACTTT
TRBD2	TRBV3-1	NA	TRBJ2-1	CASSTAGGPYNEQFF	TGTGCCAGCAGCACAGCGGGGGGGCCGTACAATGAGCAGTTCTTC
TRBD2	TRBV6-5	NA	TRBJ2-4	CASSYLSGSKNIQYF	TGTGCCAGCAGTTACCTCAGCGGGAGTAAAAACATTCAGTACTTC
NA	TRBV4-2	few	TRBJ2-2	CASSQGTPNTGELFF	TGTGCCAGCAGCCAAGGAACTCCCAACACCGGGGAGCTGTTTTTT
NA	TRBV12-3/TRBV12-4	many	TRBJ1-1	CASSLVGDPEAFF	TGTGCCAGCAGTTTAGTAGGTGACCCTGAAGCTTTCTTT